These 25 T cell receptor beta chains share one sample of origin, sequenced in a study of cytomegalovirus exposure and HLA in healthy donors. 60 Vbeta and 13 Jbeta primers were used in PCR. Assay used: immunoSEQ multiplex PCR; TCRdb lists only in-frame clones, some missing. The sample lists around 69,000 clones, 65% to 75% seen once, with 6% to 9.5% in the top ten. Sequencing was carried out using PBMCs. These receptors were collected from a man aged 40-49 years in good health and CMV-seropositive.

V gene TRBV5-4 combines with J gene TRBJ2-5; TRBD2 is a possible D gene (5 bases). CDR1 and CDR2 from the germline V gene are SGHNT and YYREEE (reference sequence). The CDR3 is 15 amino acids. V was shortened by 4 bases and J by 5 bases, with 18 bases between the two germline ends. The CDR3 loop is CASSPGGRSGETQYF. In DNA, the CDR3 is TGTGCCAGCAGCCCTGGAGGCCGGTCGGGGGAGACCCAGTACTTC.

This clone is classed as medium-sized (0.01 to 0.1%). The V and J genes are TRBV11-2 and TRBJ2-3; 7 bases fit TRBD2. This CDR3 spans 14 amino acids. The V gene's germline CDR1 is SGHAT and CDR2 FQNNGV. V dropped 8 bases and J dropped 3; count of bases not matched to a gene: 8. CDR3 residues: CASCRQGGTDTQYF. In DNA form, the CDR3 reads TGTGCCAGCTGCCGCCAGGGAGGGACAGATACGCAGTATTTT.

The CDR3 DNA reads TGTGCCAGCAGTTACCCGGCGCAGGGGGGATTTGGCTACACCTTC. Translated: CASSYPAQGGFGYTF. The chain uses TRBV6-5 and TRBJ1-2; 7 bases agree with TRBD1. This CDR3 has 15 residues. Looked up from germline, CDR1 is MNHEY and CDR2 is SVGAGI. V lost 2 bases and J lost 7; bases outside the gene matches: 10.

The rearrangement joins TRBV19 to TRBJ2-2; D unclear. Germline CDR1 LNHDA, CDR2 SQIVND (reference sequence). V lost 7 bases, J lost 7 bases, and 13 bases lay in between. This CDR3 comprises 13 residues. The CDR3 loop reads CASTTRLFGELFF. In DNA form, the CDR3 reads TGTGCCAGTACCACTCGTCTGTTCGGGGAGCTGTTTTTT.

This sequence joins TRBV9 and TRBJ2-2; 9 bases align to TRBD1. This CDR3 is 19 amino acids long. CDR1 SGDLS and CDR2 YYNGEE come from the germline V gene. The ends lost 2 bases at V and 4 bases at J; junction bases unmatched: 15. DNA of the CDR3: TGTGCCAGCAGCGTTGATGTACAGGGGGCTACCCGTGGCACCGGGGAGCTGTTTTTT. It translates to CASSVDVQGATRGTGELFF.

The V gene is TRBV6-6, the J gene TRBJ1-3; tentatively, D is TRBD1 (5 bases). Germline lookup yields CDR1 MNHNY and CDR2 SVGAGI (reference sequence). CDR3 length: 15 amino acids. Between the trimmed V and J ends, which lost 6 bases and 1 base, there was a span of 13 bases. CDR3 residues: CASRLDTTSGNTIYF. DNA for the CDR3: TGTGCCAGCAGGTTGGACACGACGTCTGGAAACACCATATATTTT.

The J gene is TRBJ2-7, the V gene TRBV25-1; maybe TRBD1 (5 bases). Germline lookup yields CDR1 MGHDK and CDR2 SYGVNS. V was cut by 3 bases and J by 2 bases, with 11 bases left in between. The CDR3 has 14 residues. CDR3 residues: CASSDSTEAYEQYF. The CDR3 DNA follows: TGTGCCAGCAGTGACTCGACAGAAGCCTACGAGCAGTACTTC.

This clone qualifies as medium-sized (0.01 to 0.1%). This chain joins TRBV29-1 and TRBJ2-1; 11 nucleotides match TRBD2. The V segment lost 6 bases and the J segment 1 base; nucleotides outside the gene matches: 11. The CDR3 is 17 amino acids. Germline V gene lookup returns CDR1 SQVTM and CDR2 ANQGSEA. CDR3 loop: CSVPGTSGSLSYNEQFF. CDR3 DNA sequence: TGCAGCGTCCCCGGGACTAGCGGTAGCCTGTCCTACAATGAGCAGTTCTTC.

This sequence joins TRBV5-1 and TRBJ1-3; perhaps TRBD1 as D (5 bases). Germline CDR1 reads SGHRS; CDR2 reads YFSETQ. This CDR3 is built from 16 residues. V shed 0 bases and J shed 0 bases, with 10 bases lying between them. The CDR3 sequence: CASSLAGPGSGNTIYF. CDR3 bases: TGCGCCAGCAGCTTGGCAGGGCCGGGCTCTGGAAACACCATATATTTT.

V and J are TRBV30 and TRBJ1-1; D uncertain. Germline lookup yields CDR1 GTSNPN and CDR2 SVGIG (reference sequence). V was cut by 1 base and J by 2 bases, with 8 bases left in between. There are 13 residues in the CDR3. CDR3 sequence reads: CAWSAQFNTEAFF. CDR3 bases: TGTGCCTGGAGTGCACAGTTCAACACTGAAGCTTTCTTT.

The rearrangement links TRBV7-2 to TRBJ2-3, with TRBD2 matching over 9 bases. CDR3 length equals 15 residues. Per the germline V gene, CDR1 is SGHTA and CDR2 is FQGNSA. V was clipped by 9 bases and J by 3 bases; unmatched bases: 10. The CDR3, as DNA: TGTGCCAGTCGGGCGGGAGGGCCTGGAACAGATACGCAGTATTTT. Its protein product is CASRAGGPGTDTQYF.

The genes are TRBV27 and TRBJ1-5; no reliable D call. The CDR3 has 13 amino acids. Trimming took off 0 bases at V and 6 bases at J, with 6 bases between the two ends. The germline V gene encodes CDR1 MNHEY and CDR2 SMNVEV (reference sequence). The DNA of the CDR3 is TGTGCCAGCAGTTTATCAGCGCTTCAGCCCCAGCATTTT. Translation: CASSLSALQPQHF.

The chain couples TRBV27 to TRBJ1-5, with 8 bases fitting TRBD1. Germline values: CDR1 MNHEY, CDR2 SMNVEV (reference sequence). The V and J ends lost 3 bases and 6 bases, in that order; junction bases with no gene match: 4. This CDR3 comprises 14 residues. Here the CDR3 DNA reads TGTGCCAGCAGTTTTCAGGGGGCAGTTCAGCCCCAGCATTTT. As protein: CASSFQGAVQPQHF.

The CDR3, as DNA: TGCGCCAGCAGCCAGTCCGGGGGGACTTTCACTGAAGCTTTCTTT. It is translated as CASSQSGGTFTEAFF. The chain carries TRBV4-3 and TRBJ1-1, with D possibly TRBD1 on 5 matching bases. Germline CDR1 is LGHNA and CDR2 is YSLEER. V was trimmed by 3 bases and J by 4 bases, leaving 15 bases between them. The CDR3 contains 15 residues.

The gene calls are TRBV4-2 and TRBJ2-7, with D possibly being TRBD1 (6 bases). Germline V gene sequence: CDR1 LGHNA, CDR2 YNFKEQ. Trimming removed 1 base at V and 4 bases at J, with 14 bases between. The CDR3 totals 15 residues. CDR3 DNA sequence: TGTGCCAGCAGCCAAGTCAGGGGAAAGGAGTACGAGCAGTACTTC. Protein: CASSQVRGKEYEQYF.

The J gene is TRBJ2-3, the V gene TRBV11-3; 11 bases are shared with TRBD2. CDR3 length equals 15 residues. CDR1 and CDR2 (germline): SGHNT, YENEEA. Losses at the gene ends were 5 bases for V and 5 bases for J; bases not matched to a gene: 6. The CDR3 DNA reads as TGTGCCAGCAGCCATAGCGGGGGGGCTGAAGATACGCAGTATTTT. This translates into CASSHSGGAEDTQYF.

The V call is TRBV25-1, the J call TRBJ2-1, with a weak D call TRBD2 (5 bases). The ends were cut back, 4 bases at V and 9 bases at J, with 10 bases in the middle. The CDR3 contains 12 residues. Per the germline V gene, CDR1 is MGHDK and CDR2 is SYGVNS. This CDR3 is CASSGREGEQFF. The CDR3 coding sequence is TGTGCCAGCAGTGGACGAGAGGGTGAGCAGTTCTTC.

CDR3 region: CASSPTGLIGGYTF. CDR3 DNA sequence: TGTGCCAGCAGCCCTACAGGGCTCATCGGTGGCTACACCTTC. The V gene is TRBV28, the J gene TRBJ1-2; possible D gene TRBD1, 6 bases. V was cut by 6 bases and J by 7 bases, with 18 bases left in between. This CDR3 comprises 14 residues. The germline gives CDR1 MDHEN, CDR2 SYDVKM.

The V gene is TRBV7-9, the J gene TRBJ1-2; 9 bases fit TRBD1. CDR1 and CDR2 (germline): SEHNR, FQNEAQ (reference sequence). J gave up 5 bases and V 5 bases, and 3 bases lay outside the gene matches. The CDR3 is 13 amino acids. DNA for the CDR3: TGTGCCAGCAGCCAAGGGACAGGGTATGGCTACACCTTC. It codes for CASSQGTGYGYTF.

The chain links TRBV5-8 to TRBJ1-1; 8 bases line up with TRBD1. The CDR3 runs to 15 residues. Germline CDR1 SGHTS, CDR2 YDEGEE. The V and J ends lost 0 bases and 4 bases, in that order; junction bases with no gene match: 5. CDR3 sequence (DNA): TGTGCCAGCAGCTTGGTAGGACAGGGAGGCACTGAAGCTTTCTTT. Protein sequence: CASSLVGQGGTEAFF.

CDR3 sequence reads: CAVMTGATPQHF. In nucleotides, the CDR3 is TGTGCCGTCATGACTGGGGCGACGCCCCAGCATTTT. The chain links TRBV6-1 to TRBJ1-5; maybe TRBD1 (5 bases). The V end lost 11 bases, the J end lost 9 bases, and 17 bases lay between the germline ends. Germline V gene data show CDR1 as MNHNS and CDR2 as SASEGT. This CDR3 contains 12 residues.

In the case of this clone: The sample carries other DNA sequences with the same CDR3. The CDR3 sequence is CSVERGSYEQYF. As DNA, the CDR3 is TGCAGCGTTGAGCGGGGCTCCTACGAGCAGTACTTC. This chain joins TRBV29-1 and TRBJ2-7, with D tentatively TRBD2 (6 bases). CDR3 length: 12 amino acids. The V end was cut by 3 bases, the J end by 0 bases, with 6 bases between. CDR1 and CDR2 (germline): SQVTM, ANQGSEA.

This clone was seen just once. V and J are TRBV4-3 and TRBJ1-1; the match to TRBD1 covers 7 bases. CDR1 and CDR2 from the germline V gene are LGHNA and YSLEER. CDR3 length equals 16 residues. Trimming at V came to 3 bases and at J to 6 bases, leaving 13 bases not matched to a gene. CDR3: CASSQDATGRGAEAFF. In DNA form, the CDR3 reads TGCGCCAGCAGCCAGGACGCGACAGGGAGAGGTGCTGAAGCTTTCTTT.

This sequence joins TRBV19 and TRBJ2-7; D remains unclear. V gave up 4 bases and J gave up 6 bases, with 16 bases separating them. CDR1 is LNHDA and CDR2 is SQIVND in the germline V gene (reference sequence). The CDR3 is 14 amino acids. The CDR3 sequence is CASSTRAGPGEQYF. CDR3 nucleotide sequence: TGTGCCAGTAGTACAAGAGCAGGCCCAGGCGAGCAGTACTTC.

This clone was counted once. V and J are TRBV6-5 and TRBJ2-1, with 11 bases matching TRBD1. V lost 5 bases, J lost 10 bases, and 10 bases stayed unmatched. The CDR3 is made up of 15 amino acids. Germline V gene lookup returns CDR1 MNHEY and CDR2 SVGAGI. CDR3 protein: CASSGRTGGAGEQFF. The CDR3, as DNA: TGTGCCAGCAGTGGAAGGACAGGGGGCGCCGGAGAGCAGTTCTTC.